This entry lists 14 T cell receptor beta chains sequenced from one sample in a study of blood T cell repertoires in COVID-19 (dated by TCRdb to about 2020). Libraries were made using the immunoSEQ multiplex PCR assay. TCRdb stores this immuneACCESS table with in-frame sequences only. Part of the clones is absent; in the studies checked, under half of the shortfall reflects unresolved V genes, and no reason is known for the rest. This sample comprises over 150,000 clones, approximately 86% of them detected only once. Of the sample, approximately 2.2% falls within the top ten clones. Sequences were obtained from PBMCs or T cells enriched from blood (not recorded which). The receptors here all came from a woman in her 30s who had recovered from COVID-19.

This clone was recorded a few times. The rearrangement uses TRBV27 and TRBJ2-2; D uncertain. The CDR3 contains 14 residues. The germline V and J ends were trimmed by 5 bases and 4 bases, with 11 bases remaining between them. Looked up from germline, CDR1 is MNHEY and CDR2 is SMNVEV (reference sequence). CDR3 residues: CASSPNWSTGELFF. CDR3 sequence (DNA): TGTGCCAGCAGTCCAAACTGGTCCACCGGGGAGCTGTTTTTT.

V gene TRBV24-1 combines with J gene TRBJ2-1; 8 bases are a match to TRBD2. The CDR3 extends over 15 amino acids. CDR1 and CDR2 (germline): KGHDR, SFDVKD. V gave up 7 bases and J gave up 9 bases; unmatched junction bases: 13. CDR3 amino acids: CATSRGGGSGGEQFF. CDR3 nucleotide sequence: TGTGCCACCAGCCGGGGGGGCGGATCCGGGGGTGAGCAGTTCTTC.

The sample holds a few counts of this clone. This chain connects TRBV2 to TRBJ1-2; the D gene is possibly TRBD1 (6 bases). This CDR3 is 12 amino acids long. CDR1 and CDR2 (germline): SNHLY, FYNNEI. V lost 6 bases and J 3 bases, leaving 8 bases between the germline ends. CDR3 protein: CASRGAYYGYTF. The CDR3 DNA follows: TGTGCCAGCAGGGGGGCCTACTATGGCTACACCTTC.

The chain combines TRBV6-5 with TRBJ1-1; 7 bases fit TRBD1. CDR1 is MNHEY and CDR2 is SVGAGI in the germline V gene. Trimming cost V 6 bases and J 4 bases; bases outside gene matches: 5. The CDR3 has 13 residues. The CDR3 bases are TGTGCCAGCAGAAGACAGGGAGTCACTGAAGCTTTCTTT. Protein product: CASRRQGVTEAFF.

V usage is TRBV2 and J usage is TRBJ2-3; 10 bases fit TRBD2. Germline lookup yields CDR1 SNHLY and CDR2 FYNNEI. The trim removed 9 bases at V and 4 bases at J, leaving 7 bases unmatched. The CDR3 contains 14 residues. The DNA of the CDR3 is TGTGCCAGTACTAGCGGGACGCCCTCAGATACGCAGTATTTT. It translates to CASTSGTPSDTQYF.

V is TRBV11-3 and J is TRBJ1-3, with D tentatively TRBD1 (6 bases). V gave up 1 base and J gave up 1 base, with 14 bases separating them. CDR3 length equals 17 residues. Germline V gene sequence: CDR1 SGHNT, CDR2 YENEEA. The CDR3 sequence: CASSLARDIHSGNTIYF. CDR3 DNA sequence: TGTGCCAGCAGCTTAGCTAGGGACATCCATTCTGGAAACACCATATATTTT. The whole variable domain, remainder taken from reference TRBV11-3 and TRBJ1-3, is EAGVVQSPRYKIIEKKQPVAFWCNPISGHNTLYWYLQNLGQGPELLIRYENEEAVDDSQLPKDRFSAERLKGVDSTLKIQPAELGDSAVYLCASSLARDIHSGNTIYFGEGSWLTVV.

The chain combines TRBV6-5 with TRBJ1-4, with a weak D call TRBD1 (6 bases). Germline loops: CDR1 MNHEY, CDR2 SVGAGI. V dropped 5 bases and J dropped 3 bases, with 10 bases sitting between them. The CDR3 has 14 residues. In nucleotides, the CDR3 is TGTGCCAGCAGTACCCAGGGGCCTAATGAAAAACTGTTTTTT. Its protein product is CASSTQGPNEKLFF.

This chain uses TRBV27 with TRBJ2-1; maybe TRBD2 (5 bases). CDR3 length: 14 amino acids. Germline V gives CDR1 MNHEY, CDR2 SMNVEV (reference sequence). The ends were cut back, 4 bases at V and 4 bases at J, with 11 bases in the middle. The CDR3 DNA is TGTGCCAGCAGTTCGTGGAGCGGATACAATGAGCAGTTCTTC. This sequence encodes CASSSWSGYNEQFF.

The chain's CDR3 is CASSPSDRNRMNTEAFF. In nucleotides, the CDR3 is TGCGCCAGCAGTCCTTCCGACAGGAATCGCATGAACACTGAAGCTTTCTTT. The chain joins TRBV5-1 to TRBJ1-1; D is possibly TRBD1 (6 bases). V was pared by 5 bases and J by 0 bases, with 20 bases between. Germline values: CDR1 SGHRS, CDR2 YFSETQ. This CDR3 is 17 amino acids long.

The chain recombines TRBV6-2 or TRBV6-3 with TRBJ1-2, with D possibly matching TRBD1 (5 bases). The CDR3 consists of 14 residues. The V gene's germline CDR1 is MNHEY and CDR2 SVGEGT. With 4 bases removed from V and 4 bases from J, the gap between germline ends came to 13 bases. The CDR3 bases are TGTGCCAGCAGTTCAACAGGCGGAATCTATGGCTACACCTTC. This sequence encodes CASSSTGGIYGYTF.

This clone was seen a single time. The gene calls are TRBV14 and TRBJ1-1; TRBD1 might be the D (5 bases). V was pared by 2 bases and J by 5 bases, with 15 bases between. The CDR3 consists of 15 residues. CDR1 and CDR2 from the germline V gene are SGHDN and FVKESK. The DNA for the CDR3 is TGTGCCAGCAGCCAAATTTCACGGGGGGGTACTGAAGCTTTCTTT. Protein product: CASSQISRGGTEAFF. The full variable domain, with the rest looked up from reference TRBV14 and TRBJ1-1, is EAGVTQFPSHSVIEKGQTVTLRCDPISGHDNLYWYRRVMGKEIKFLLHFVKESKQDESGMPNNRFLAERTGGTYSTLKVQPAELEDSGVYFCASSQISRGGTEAFFGQGTRLTVV.

CDR3 protein: CASSPKGQGFGYTF. CDR3 nucleotides: TGTGCCAGCAGCCCCAAAGGACAGGGCTTTGGCTACACCTTC. The chain combines TRBV7-9 with TRBJ1-2, with 8 bases that match TRBD1. The germline V gene encodes CDR1 SEHNR and CDR2 FQNEAQ (reference sequence). The V gene end was trimmed by 5 bases and the J gene end by 7 bases; junction bases not matched to a gene: 9. The CDR3 covers 14 residues. The full variable domain, completed using reference TRBV7-9 and TRBJ1-2, is DTGVSQNPRHKITKRGQNVTFRCDPISEHNRLYWYRQTLGQGPEFLTYFQNEAQLEKSRLLSDRFSAERPKGSFSTLEIQRTEQGDSAMYLCASSPKGQGFGYTFGSGTRLTVV.

This clone was recorded a few times. The chain has TRBV5-6 and TRBJ2-7; TRBD1 is a possible D gene (6 bases). V was trimmed by 4 bases and J by 5 bases, leaving 13 bases between them. The CDR3 length is 13 residues. The germline gives CDR1 SGHDT, CDR2 YYEEEE. The CDR3 DNA reads TGTGCCAGCAGCCCTGTCAGGGGAAACGAGCAGTACTTC. Its protein is CASSPVRGNEQYF. The variable domain in full, completed from reference TRBV5-6 and TRBJ2-7, reads DAGVTQSPTHLIKTRGQQVTLRCSPKSGHDTVSWYQQALGQGPQFIFQYYEEEERQRGNFPDRFSGHQFPNYSSELNVNALLLGDSALYLCASSPVRGNEQYFGPGTRLTVT.

The V and J genes are TRBV10-3 and TRBJ2-7; D possibly corresponds to TRBD1 (5 bases). The CDR3 is 14 amino acids. The V gene's germline CDR1 is ENHRY and CDR2 SYGVKD. Between the trimmed V and J ends, which lost 6 bases and 1 base, there was a span of 13 bases. The CDR3 spells CAIRMVAGSYEQYF. The CDR3 region has the DNA TGTGCCATCAGGATGGTGGCAGGGTCCTACGAGCAGTACTTC.